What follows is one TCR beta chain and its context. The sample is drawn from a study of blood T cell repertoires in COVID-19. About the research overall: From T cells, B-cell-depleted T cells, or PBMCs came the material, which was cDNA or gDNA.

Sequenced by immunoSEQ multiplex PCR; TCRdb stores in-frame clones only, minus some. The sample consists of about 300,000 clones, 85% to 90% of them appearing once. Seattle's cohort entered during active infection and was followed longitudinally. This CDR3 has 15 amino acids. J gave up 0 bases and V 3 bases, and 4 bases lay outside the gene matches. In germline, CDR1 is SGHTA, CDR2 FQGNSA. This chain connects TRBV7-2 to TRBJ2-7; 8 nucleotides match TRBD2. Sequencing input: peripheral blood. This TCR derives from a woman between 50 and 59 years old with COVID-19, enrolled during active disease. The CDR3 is CASSFSGASSYEQYF. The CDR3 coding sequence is TGTGCCAGCAGCTTTAGCGGGGCTAGCTCCTACGAGCAGTACTTC.